What follows is one T cell receptor (beta chain) and its context. TCRdb's table, derived via immunoSEQ multiplex PCR, lists solely in-frame clones and lacks some. The data show roughly 140,000 clones, 65% to 90% seen once. From germline, CDR1 is SGHRS and CDR2 YFSETQ. The CDR3 loop spans 14 amino acids. Trimming at V came to 0 bases and at J to 2 bases, leaving 1 base not matched to a gene. The data stem from a study of blood T cell repertoires in COVID-19. Study-level background: From the United States, Italy and Spain came samples of acute and convalescent COVID-19. T cells, B-cell-depleted T cells, or PBMCs supplied cDNA or gDNA.

Sequencing was done on a sample of peripheral blood. This sequence joins TRBV5-1 and TRBJ2-5, with 7 nucleotides matching TRBD2. This TCR derives from a man aged 45-60 years with acute or convalescent COVID-19. CDR3 in amino acids: CASSLGSGQETQYF. DNA for the CDR3: TGCGCCAGCAGCTTGGGTAGCGGGCAAGAGACCCAGTACTTC.